This is a list of T cell receptor beta chains from one sample in a study of OX40 agonist ivuxolimab in advanced cancers. The table came from immunoSEQ multiplex PCR; TCRdb's copy has only in-frame clones and leaves some out. The sample consists of 74,000 or so clones, 86% of them appearing once. The sample consisted of CD4+ or CD8+ T cells sorted from blood, taken in a trial of the OX40 agonist ivuxolimab. The receptors come from an adult with an advanced solid tumor such as melanoma, head and neck, liver or kidney cancer. The CDR3 runs from the conserved cysteine through the conserved F or W. A D gene is named only where the DNA matches it firmly. Part of the rows lack a size; the others show once, few, many or a class for expanded clones.

CDR3 protein | CDR3 DNA | J gene | D gene | clone size | V gene
CASRLAGTNEQFF | TGTGCCAGCAGACTAGCGGGGACTAATGAGCAGTTCTTC | TRBJ2-1 | TRBD2 | . | TRBV7-2
CASSLKTSGRALETQYF | TGTGCCAGCAGCTTAAAGACTAGCGGGAGGGCCTTGGAGACCCAGTACTTC | TRBJ2-5 | TRBD2 | . | TRBV5-6
CASSPPGPNNYGYTF | TGTGCCAGCAGCCCCCCGGGACCGAATAACTATGGCTACACCTTC | TRBJ1-2 | . | . | TRBV6-6
CASSGPTSLEIYEQYF | TGTGCCAGCAGTGGGCCGACTAGCTTGGAGATCTACGAGCAGTACTTC | TRBJ2-7 | TRBD2 | . | TRBV27
CASSFEGAGNEQFF | TGCGCCAGCAGCTTCGAAGGGGCTGGGAATGAGCAGTTCTTC | TRBJ2-1 | . | . | TRBV5-1
CASSLVLAGGTEFF | TGTGCCAGCAGCTTAGTACTAGCGGGAGGAACCGAGTTCTTC | TRBJ2-1 | TRBD2 | . | TRBV7-2
CASRPGQLTGELFF | TGCGCCAGCAGGCCGGGACAACTCACCGGGGAGCTGTTTTTT | TRBJ2-2 | . | . | TRBV5-1
CASSLAGGAQETQYF | TGTGCCAGCAGCTTAGCGGGGGGGGCCCAAGAGACCCAGTACTTC | TRBJ2-5 | TRBD2 | . | TRBV5-4
CASSWGRTGRAEAFF | TGTGCCAGCAGTTGGGGTAGGACAGGGAGAGCCGAAGCTTTCTTT | TRBJ1-1 | TRBD1 | . | TRBV28
CASSSGLAGVQMGDTQYF | TGTGCCAGCAGTTCCGGACTAGCGGGGGTCCAAATGGGAGATACGCAGTATTTT | TRBJ2-3 | TRBD2 | . | TRBV27
CASSYPGGGTQYF | TGTGCCAGCAGTTACCCAGGGGGAGGTACGCAGTATTTT | TRBJ2-3 | . | . | TRBV6-5
CASSLHTADYGYTF | TGTGCCAGCAGCTTACACACAGCGGACTATGGCTACACCTTC | TRBJ1-2 | . | . | TRBV13
CASRHFGLETQYF | TGCGCCAGCCGACATTTTGGATTGGAGACCCAGTACTTC | TRBJ2-5 | . | . | TRBV5-1
CASSLVMGGPSDTQYF | TGTGCCAGCAGCTTAGTAATGGGAGGGCCGTCAGATACGCAGTATTTT | TRBJ2-3 | TRBD2 | . | TRBV7-9
CASSLGAGSYNEQFF | TGTGCCAGCAGCTTGGGAGCGGGCTCCTACAATGAGCAGTTCTTC | TRBJ2-1 | . | few | TRBV5-4
CASSGGGLRNEQYF | TGTGCCAGCAGCGGCGGGGGTCTGAGGAACGAGCAGTACTTC | TRBJ2-7 | TRBD2 | . | TRBV7-8
CASSELAREETQYF | TGTGCCAGCAGTGAATTAGCCAGGGAGGAGACCCAGTACTTC | TRBJ2-5 | . | . | TRBV25-1
CASSALGGYEQYF | TGTGCCAGCAGTGCCCTAGGGGGGTACGAGCAGTACTTC | TRBJ2-7 | . | . | TRBV6-4
CASSPQELKPEAFF | TGTGCCAGCTCACCACAGGAGCTGAAACCTGAAGCTTTCTTT | TRBJ1-1 | . | . | TRBV18
CASRTQGGLAADTQYF | TGCGCCAGCAGGACGCAGGGTGGGCTAGCGGCGGATACGCAGTATTTT | TRBJ2-3 | TRBD2 | . | TRBV5-1
CASSAGLEQPQHF | TGTGCCAGCAGTGCAGGGCTGGAACAGCCCCAGCATTTT | TRBJ1-5 | . | . | TRBV11-2
CSVERSGNEQFF | TGCAGCGTTGAACGTAGTGGCAATGAGCAGTTCTTC | TRBJ2-1 | . | few | TRBV29-1
CASSIGVKTDTQYF | TGTGCCAGTAGTATAGGAGTTAAGACAGATACGCAGTATTTT | TRBJ2-3 | . | . | TRBV19
CASQETSGVYNEQFF | TGTGCCAGCCAGGAGACTAGCGGGGTTTACAATGAGCAGTTCTTC | TRBJ2-1 | TRBD2 | . | TRBV6-5